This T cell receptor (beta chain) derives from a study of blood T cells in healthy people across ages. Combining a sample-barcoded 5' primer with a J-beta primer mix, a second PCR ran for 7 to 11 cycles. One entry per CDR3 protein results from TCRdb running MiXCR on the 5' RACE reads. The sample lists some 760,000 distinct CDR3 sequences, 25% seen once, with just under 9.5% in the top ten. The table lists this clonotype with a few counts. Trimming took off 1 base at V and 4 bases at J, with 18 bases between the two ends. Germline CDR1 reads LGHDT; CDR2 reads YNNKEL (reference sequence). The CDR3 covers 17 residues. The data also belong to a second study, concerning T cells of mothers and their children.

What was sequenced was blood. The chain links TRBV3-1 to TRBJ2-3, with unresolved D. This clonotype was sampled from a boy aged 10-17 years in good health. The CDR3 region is CASSQGLLVGAPDTQYF. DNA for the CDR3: TGTGCCAGCAGCCAAGGTTTGTTGGTAGGCGCCCCAGATACGCAGTATTTT.